The 19 T cell receptor beta chains below all came from one sample that was sequenced in a study of blood T cell repertoires in COVID-19. Data came from immunoSEQ multiplex PCR; TCRdb stores just in-frame clones and leaves some out. The sample shows about 220,000 clones, approximately 83% of them seen only once. The specimen sequenced was peripheral blood. These receptors all stem from a woman aged 55 to 70 with acute or convalescent COVID-19.

The chain joins TRBV19 to TRBJ1-2; D gene ambiguous. Trimming pared 1 base from V and 7 bases from J, leaving 16 bases between. From germline, CDR1 is LNHDA and CDR2 SQIVND (reference sequence). This CDR3 is 15 amino acids long. The chain's CDR3 is CASSIVPEEAAGYTF. In DNA, the CDR3 is TGTGCCAGTAGTATAGTTCCGGAAGAAGCGGCTGGCTACACCTTC.

J is TRBJ1-5 and V is TRBV27; 7 bases line up with TRBD1. CDR3 length: 13 residues. After removal of 3 bases from V and 10 bases from J, the junction contained 6 bases not matched to a gene. Germline lookup yields CDR1 MNHEY and CDR2 SMNVEV (reference sequence). Here the CDR3 DNA reads TGTGCCAGCAGTTTGGGACAGACCTTCCCCCAGCATTTT. Translated, it gives CASSLGQTFPQHF.

Only a few counts were recorded for this clone. The chain couples TRBV27 to TRBJ1-4; D is perhaps TRBD1 (6 bases). The CDR3 spans 13 residues. V was shortened by 4 bases and J by 11 bases, with 14 bases between the two germline ends. Germline CDR1 and CDR2: MNHEY and SMNVEV (reference sequence). CDR3 sequence: CASSYRNRDKLFF. The CDR3 bases are TGTGCCAGCAGTTATAGAAACAGGGACAAACTGTTTTTT. The full variable domain, completed using reference TRBV27 and TRBJ1-4, is EAQVTQNPRYLITVTGKKLTVTCSQNMNHEYMSWYRQDPGLGLRQIYYSMNVEVTDKGDVPEGYKVSRKEKRNFPLILESPSPNQTSLYFCASSYRNRDKLFFGSGTQLSVL.

The CDR3 loop reads CASSVARDLGFHYGYTF. Here the CDR3 DNA reads TGTGCCAGCAGCGTAGCGCGGGACTTGGGGTTTCACTATGGCTACACCTTC. This chain uses TRBV9 with TRBJ1-2, with a weak D call TRBD1 (5 bases). The CDR3 extends over 17 amino acids. Trimming shortened V by 0 bases and J by 3 bases, and 18 bases separated the two germline ends. Germline lookup yields CDR1 SGDLS and CDR2 YYNGEE.

On this clone: Its ends do not fully match the called genes, so a read error is possible. The chain recombines TRBV7-1 with TRBJ2-1; 12 bases match TRBD2. TRBV7-1 is classed as an ORF, of uncertain function. The CDR3 extends over 24 amino acids. The CDR3 sequence is CARSSASARVISGWASGGANEQFF. The CDR3 DNA follows: TGCGCCAGGAGCTCAGCGTCAGCGAGGGTGATCTCTGGGTGGGCTAGCGGGGGGGCCAATGAGCAGTTCTTC.

This clone has just a few counts. The CDR3 nucleotides are TGTGCCAGCAGCTTAGGACAGATTAATTCACCCCTCCACTTT. This gives the protein CASSLGQINSPLHF. The chain couples TRBV7-8 to TRBJ1-6; D is perhaps TRBD1 (5 bases). The CDR3 is 14 amino acids. The V gene lost 1 base and the J gene lost 6 bases, with 7 bases spanning the gap. Germline V CDR1 and CDR2: SGHVS, FQNEAQ.

This clone was seen more than once but under ten times. As DNA, the CDR3 is TGTGCCAGCAGTTTTTACGGCAGGGACTACGAGCAGTACTTC. Translated, it gives CASSFYGRDYEQYF. This rearrangement joins TRBV28 to TRBJ2-7; D is perhaps TRBD1 (5 bases). The CDR3 loop spans 14 amino acids. The germline CDR1 and CDR2 sequences are MDHEN and SYDVKM. Trimming shortened V by 3 bases and J by 3 bases, and 12 bases separated the two germline ends.

The J gene is TRBJ1-1, the V gene TRBV28; a possible D gene is TRBD1 (5 bases). V dropped 7 bases and J dropped 3 bases, with 12 bases sitting between them. The CDR3 spans 13 residues. In germline, CDR1 is MDHEN, CDR2 SYDVKM. The CDR3 region is CASTRTGDTEAFF. The DNA for the CDR3 is TGTGCCAGCACGAGGACGGGGGACACTGAAGCTTTCTTT.

This chain links TRBV19 with TRBJ2-1, with D tentatively TRBD1 (6 bases). There are 15 residues in the CDR3. V dropped 5 bases and J dropped 6 bases, with 17 bases sitting between them. CDR1 is LNHDA, CDR2 SQIVND, per germline (reference sequence). CDR3 DNA sequence: TGTGCCAGTAGTGACACTTTCCAAGGGGGCAATGAGCAGTTCTTC. Its translation is CASSDTFQGGNEQFF.

The chain has TRBV5-4 and TRBJ2-5; the match to TRBD2 covers 14 bases. V lost 4 bases, J lost 5 bases, and 16 bases stayed unmatched. This CDR3 has 19 residues. Looked up from germline, CDR1 is SGHNT and CDR2 is YYREEE (reference sequence). The CDR3: CASSELPTSGGAPGETQYF. CDR3 in DNA: TGTGCCAGCAGCGAACTCCCGACTAGCGGGGGGGCCCCGGGCGAGACCCAGTACTTC.

The J gene is TRBJ2-1, the V gene TRBV3-1 (or the pseudogene TRBV3-2); TRBD2 agrees at 8 bases. V shed 4 bases, J shed 5 bases, and the junction held 1 base outside the gene matches. In germline, CDR1 is LGHDT, CDR2 YNNKEL (reference sequence). The CDR3 covers 13 residues. The CDR3 here is CASSPTSDNEQFF. The CDR3, as DNA: TGTGCCAGCAGCCCGACTAGCGACAATGAGCAGTTCTTC.

The V call is TRBV18, the J call TRBJ2-3; TRBD1 matches at 11 bases. This CDR3 comprises 17 residues. Looked up from germline, CDR1 is KGHSH and CDR2 is LQKENI. Unmatched junction bases numbered 11, after V lost 4 bases and J lost 5 bases. The CDR3 loop is CASSRSNVGTGGDTQYF. The CDR3 DNA follows: TGTGCCAGCTCACGCTCCAACGTCGGGACAGGGGGAGATACGCAGTATTTT. Full variable domain (missing parts from reference TRBV18 and TRBJ2-3): NAGVMQNPRHLVRRRGQEARLRCSPMKGHSHVYWYRQLPEEGLKFMVYLQKENIIDESGMPKERFSAEFPKEGPSILRIQQVVRGDSAAYFCASSRSNVGTGGDTQYFGPGTRLTVL.

There are a few counts of this clone. The genes are TRBV14 and TRBJ2-6; TRBD1 is a possible D gene (7 bases). The CDR3 spans 15 residues. The V gene lost 3 bases and the J gene lost 4 bases, with 10 bases spanning the gap. Germline values: CDR1 SGHDN, CDR2 FVKESK. This CDR3 is CASSQTGRGANVLTF. In DNA, the CDR3 is TGTGCCAGCAGCCAGACAGGGAGGGGGGCCAACGTCCTGACTTTC.

The chain links TRBV4-1 to TRBJ1-1, with TRBD1 matching over 10 bases. V lost 3 bases to trimming and J lost 4 bases; unmatched junction nucleotides: 5. CDR1 is MGHRA, CDR2 YSYEKL, per germline. This CDR3 is 15 amino acids long. The CDR3 sequence: CASSHPGQGITEAFF. The CDR3 nucleotides read TGCGCCAGCAGCCACCCGGGACAGGGGATCACTGAAGCTTTCTTT.

The rearrangement links TRBV19 to TRBJ1-1; a weak D match, TRBD1 (6 bases). This CDR3 spans 17 amino acids. Germline loops: CDR1 LNHDA, CDR2 SQIVND (reference sequence). The V end was cut by 1 base, the J end by 4 bases, with 19 bases between. CDR3 protein: CASSIAAGYRVPTEAFF. The CDR3 bases are TGTGCCAGTAGTATAGCCGCCGGGTACAGGGTCCCCACTGAAGCTTTCTTT.

The CDR3 nucleotides read TGTGCCAGTAACTGGGGCAGGGGAGGGACTGAAGCTTTCTTT. Translating it yields CASNWGRGGTEAFF. The gene calls are TRBV19 and TRBJ1-1, with a weak D call TRBD1 (6 bases). The CDR3 totals 14 residues. Trimming took off 7 bases at V and 5 bases at J, with 17 bases between the two ends. Per germline, CDR1 LNHDA and CDR2 SQIVND (reference sequence). The full variable domain, in which reference TRBV19 and TRBJ1-1 provide the parts outside the CDR3, is DGGITQSPKYLFRKEGQNVTLSCEQNLNHDAMYWYRQDPGQGLRLIYYSQIVNDFQKGDIAEGYSVSREKKESFPLTVTSAQKNPTAFYLCASNWGRGGTEAFFGQGTRLTVV.

The rearrangement joins TRBV5-6 to TRBJ1-2, with D maybe TRBD1 (5 bases). The CDR3 covers 15 residues. Germline CDR1 and CDR2: SGHDT and YYEEEE. V lost 0 bases to trimming and J lost 5 bases, with 14 bases between them. The CDR3 here is CASSLEVRDFYGYTF. CDR3 DNA: TGTGCCAGCAGCTTGGAAGTCAGGGACTTTTATGGCTACACCTTC.

This clone was found once. This rearrangement joins TRBV13 to TRBJ2-4; 8 bases fit TRBD2. CDR1 is PRHDT and CDR2 is FYEKMQ in the germline V gene (reference sequence). V was clipped by 2 bases and J by 3 bases; unmatched bases: 6. The CDR3 sequence is 16 residues long. The CDR3 DNA sequence: TGTGCCAGCAGCTTAAATAGCGGGGAGTACAAAAACATTCAGTACTTC. This codes for CASSLNSGEYKNIQYF.

The CDR3 loop is CASSVDTNTEAFF. Here the CDR3 DNA reads TGTGCCAGTAGTGTGGACACGAACACTGAAGCTTTCTTT. This chain joins TRBV19 and TRBJ1-1; a possible D gene is TRBD1 (5 bases). Germline CDR1 LNHDA, CDR2 SQIVND (reference sequence). Trimming removed 5 bases from V and 1 base from J, with 8 bases in between. The CDR3 is 13 residues long. The full variable domain, with the rest looked up from reference TRBV19 and TRBJ1-1, is DGGITQSPKYLFRKEGQNVTLSCEQNLNHDAMYWYRQDPGQGLRLIYYSQIVNDFQKGDIAEGYSVSREKKESFPLTVTSAQKNPTAFYLCASSVDTNTEAFFGQGTRLTVV.